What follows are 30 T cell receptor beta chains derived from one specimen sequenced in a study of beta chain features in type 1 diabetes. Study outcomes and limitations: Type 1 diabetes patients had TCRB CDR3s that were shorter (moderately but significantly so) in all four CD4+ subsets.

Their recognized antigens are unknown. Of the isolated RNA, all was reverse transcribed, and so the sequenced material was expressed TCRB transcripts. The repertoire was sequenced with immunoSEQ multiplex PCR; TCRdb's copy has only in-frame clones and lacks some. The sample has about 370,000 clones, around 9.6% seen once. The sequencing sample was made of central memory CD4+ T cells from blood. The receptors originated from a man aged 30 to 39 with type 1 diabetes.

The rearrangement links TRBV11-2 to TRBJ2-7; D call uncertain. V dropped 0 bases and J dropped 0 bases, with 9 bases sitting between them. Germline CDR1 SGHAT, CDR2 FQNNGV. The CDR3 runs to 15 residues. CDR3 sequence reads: CASSLDPKGSYEQYF. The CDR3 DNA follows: TGTGCCAGCAGCTTAGATCCTAAGGGCTCCTACGAGCAGTACTTC. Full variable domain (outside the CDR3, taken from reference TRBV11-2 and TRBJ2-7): EAGVAQSPRYKIIEKRQSVAFWCNPISGHATLYWYQQILGQGPKLLIQFQNNGVVDDSQLPKDRFSAERLKGVDSTLKIQPAKLEDSAVYLCASSLDPKGSYEQYFGPGTRLTVT.

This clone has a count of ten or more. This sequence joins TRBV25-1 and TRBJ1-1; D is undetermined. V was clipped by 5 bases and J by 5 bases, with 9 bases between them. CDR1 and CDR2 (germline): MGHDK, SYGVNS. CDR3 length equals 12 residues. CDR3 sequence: CASSHTRTEAFF. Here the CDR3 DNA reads TGTGCCAGCAGTCACACCCGGACTGAAGCTTTCTTT.

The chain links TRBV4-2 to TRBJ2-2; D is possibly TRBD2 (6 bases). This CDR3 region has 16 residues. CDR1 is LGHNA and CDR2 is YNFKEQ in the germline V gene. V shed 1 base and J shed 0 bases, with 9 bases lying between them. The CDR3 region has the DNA TGTGCCAGCAGCCAAGGGACTACCGCGAACACCGGGGAGCTGTTTTTT. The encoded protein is CASSQGTTANTGELFF.

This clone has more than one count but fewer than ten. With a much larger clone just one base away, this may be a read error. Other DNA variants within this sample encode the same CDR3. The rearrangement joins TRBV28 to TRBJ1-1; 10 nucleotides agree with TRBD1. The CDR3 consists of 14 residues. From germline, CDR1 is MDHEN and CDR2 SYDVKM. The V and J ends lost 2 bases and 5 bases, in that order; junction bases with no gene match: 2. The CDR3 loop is CASSLGQGGTEAFF. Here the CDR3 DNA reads TGTGCCAGCAGTTTAGGACAGGGGGGGACTGAAGCTTTCTTT.

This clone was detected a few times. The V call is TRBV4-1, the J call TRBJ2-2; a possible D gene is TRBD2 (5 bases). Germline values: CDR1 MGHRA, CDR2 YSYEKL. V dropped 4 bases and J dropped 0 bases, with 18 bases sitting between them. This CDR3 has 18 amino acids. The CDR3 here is CASSRTSAGLANTGELFF. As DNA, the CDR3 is TGCGCCAGCAGCCGAACTTCGGCAGGACTCGCGAACACCGGGGAGCTGTTTTTT.

DNA of the CDR3: TGTGCCAGCAGTTACTCCCTTAATCAGGAAAAACTGTTTTTT. This sequence encodes CASSYSLNQEKLFF. The chain carries TRBV6-5 and TRBJ1-4, with unresolved D. The CDR3 runs to 14 residues. V lost 0 bases, J lost 8 bases, and 10 bases lay in between. CDR1 is MNHEY, CDR2 SVGAGI, per germline.

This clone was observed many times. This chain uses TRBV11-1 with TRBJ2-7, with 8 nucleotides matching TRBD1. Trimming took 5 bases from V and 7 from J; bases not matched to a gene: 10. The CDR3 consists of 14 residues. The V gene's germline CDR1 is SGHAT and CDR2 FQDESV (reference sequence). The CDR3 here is CASSLDGQGTEQYF. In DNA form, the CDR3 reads TGTGCCAGCAGCCTAGACGGACAGGGCACGGAGCAGTACTTC.

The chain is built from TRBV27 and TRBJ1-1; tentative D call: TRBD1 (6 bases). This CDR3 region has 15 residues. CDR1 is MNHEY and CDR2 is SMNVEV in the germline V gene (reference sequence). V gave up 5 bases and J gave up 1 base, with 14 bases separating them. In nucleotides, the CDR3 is TGTGCCAGCAGTCGACAGGTAGCTGGGAACACTGAAGCTTTCTTT. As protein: CASSRQVAGNTEAFF.

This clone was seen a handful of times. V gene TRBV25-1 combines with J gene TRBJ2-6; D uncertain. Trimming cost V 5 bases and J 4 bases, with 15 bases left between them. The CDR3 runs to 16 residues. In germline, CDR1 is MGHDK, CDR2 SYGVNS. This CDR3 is CASSQFAVWGANVLTF. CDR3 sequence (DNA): TGTGCCAGCAGTCAGTTTGCGGTGTGGGGGGCCAACGTCCTGACTTTC.

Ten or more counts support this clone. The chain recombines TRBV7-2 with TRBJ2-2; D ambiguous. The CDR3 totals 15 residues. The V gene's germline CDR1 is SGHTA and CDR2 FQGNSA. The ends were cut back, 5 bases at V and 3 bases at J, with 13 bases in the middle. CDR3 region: CASSPTRTDTGELFF. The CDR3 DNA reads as TGTGCCAGCAGCCCAACCCGGACGGACACCGGGGAGCTGTTTTTT.

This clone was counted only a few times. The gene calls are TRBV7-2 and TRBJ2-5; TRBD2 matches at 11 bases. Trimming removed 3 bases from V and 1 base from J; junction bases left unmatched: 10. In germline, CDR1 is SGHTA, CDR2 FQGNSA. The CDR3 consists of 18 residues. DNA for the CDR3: TGTGCCAGCAGCTTTGGGTTAGCGGGAGGGAGACCCCAAGAGACCCAGTACTTC. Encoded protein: CASSFGLAGGRPQETQYF.

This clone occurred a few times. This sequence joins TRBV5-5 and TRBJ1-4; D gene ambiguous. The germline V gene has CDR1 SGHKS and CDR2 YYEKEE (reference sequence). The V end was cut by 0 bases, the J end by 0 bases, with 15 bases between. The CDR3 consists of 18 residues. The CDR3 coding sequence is TGTGCCAGCAGCTTGGCTTGGGCGGCTTCTGCAACTAATGAAAAACTGTTTTTT. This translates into CASSLAWAASATNEKLFF.

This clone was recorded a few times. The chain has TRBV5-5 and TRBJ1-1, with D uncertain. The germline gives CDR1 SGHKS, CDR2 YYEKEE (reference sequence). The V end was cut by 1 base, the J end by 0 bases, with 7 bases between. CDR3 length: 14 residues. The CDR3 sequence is CASSLSQLNTEAFF. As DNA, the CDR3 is TGTGCCAGCAGCTTGAGCCAGTTGAACACTGAAGCTTTCTTT.

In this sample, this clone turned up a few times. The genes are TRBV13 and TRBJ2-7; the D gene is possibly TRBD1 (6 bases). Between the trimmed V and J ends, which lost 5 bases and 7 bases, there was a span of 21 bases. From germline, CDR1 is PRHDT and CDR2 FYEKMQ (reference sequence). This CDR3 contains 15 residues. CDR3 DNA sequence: TGTGCCAGCAGCCAACAGGGCTTTGTGCAGACAGAGCAGTACTTC. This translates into CASSQQGFVQTEQYF.

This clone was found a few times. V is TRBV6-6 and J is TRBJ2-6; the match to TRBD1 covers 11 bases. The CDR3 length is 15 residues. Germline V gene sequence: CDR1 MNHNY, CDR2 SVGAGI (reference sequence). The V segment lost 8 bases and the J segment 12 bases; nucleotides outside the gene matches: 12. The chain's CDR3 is CASLDRGPFRGVLTF. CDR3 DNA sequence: TGTGCCAGCCTGGACAGGGGGCCCTTCCGGGGCGTCCTGACTTTC.

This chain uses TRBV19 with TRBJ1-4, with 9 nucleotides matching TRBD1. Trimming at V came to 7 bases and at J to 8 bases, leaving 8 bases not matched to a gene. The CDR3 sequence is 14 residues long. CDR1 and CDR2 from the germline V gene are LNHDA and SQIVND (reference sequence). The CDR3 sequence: CASTLRTGVEKLFF. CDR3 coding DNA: TGTGCCAGTACTCTCCGGACAGGGGTCGAAAAACTGTTTTTT.

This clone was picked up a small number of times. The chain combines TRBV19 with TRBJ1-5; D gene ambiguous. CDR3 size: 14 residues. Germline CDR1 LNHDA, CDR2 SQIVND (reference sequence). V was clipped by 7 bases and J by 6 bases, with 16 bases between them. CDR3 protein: CASTLIGLTQPQHF. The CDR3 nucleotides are TGTGCCAGTACCCTAATCGGACTGACTCAGCCCCAGCATTTT.

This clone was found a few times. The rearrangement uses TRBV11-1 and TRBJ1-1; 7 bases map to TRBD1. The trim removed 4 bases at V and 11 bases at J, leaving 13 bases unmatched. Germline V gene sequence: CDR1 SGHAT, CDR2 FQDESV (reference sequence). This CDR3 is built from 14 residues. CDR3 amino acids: CASSSLDRVIEAFF. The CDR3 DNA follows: TGTGCCAGCAGCTCGCTCGACAGGGTGATAGAGGCTTTCTTT.

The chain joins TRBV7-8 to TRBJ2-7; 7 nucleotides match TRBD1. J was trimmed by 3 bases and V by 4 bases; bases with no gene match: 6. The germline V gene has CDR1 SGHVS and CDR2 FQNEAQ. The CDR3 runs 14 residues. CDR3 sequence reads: CASSYRTGDYEQYF. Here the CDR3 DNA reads TGTGCCAGCAGCTACAGGACAGGAGACTACGAGCAGTACTTC.

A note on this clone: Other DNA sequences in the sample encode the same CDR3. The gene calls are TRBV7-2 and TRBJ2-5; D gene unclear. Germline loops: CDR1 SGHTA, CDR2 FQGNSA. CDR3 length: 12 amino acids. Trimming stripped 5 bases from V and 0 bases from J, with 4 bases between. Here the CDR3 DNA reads TGTGCCAGCAGCCGTGACCAAGAGACCCAGTACTTC. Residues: CASSRDQETQYF.

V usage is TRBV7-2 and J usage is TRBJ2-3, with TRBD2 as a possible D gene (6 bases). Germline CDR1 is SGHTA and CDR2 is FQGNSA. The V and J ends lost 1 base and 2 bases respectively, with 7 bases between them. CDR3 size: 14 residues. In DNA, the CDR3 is TGTGCCAGCAGCTTAGGACTAGTCACAGATACGCAGTATTTT. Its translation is CASSLGLVTDTQYF.

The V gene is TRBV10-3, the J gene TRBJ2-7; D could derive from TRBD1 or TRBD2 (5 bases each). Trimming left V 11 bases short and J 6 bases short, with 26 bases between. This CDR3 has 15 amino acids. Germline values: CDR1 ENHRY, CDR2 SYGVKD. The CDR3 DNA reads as TGTGCCTCTCTCGGCACGGGACGGGAACGATCCGAGCAGTACTTC. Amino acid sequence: CASLGTGRERSEQYF.

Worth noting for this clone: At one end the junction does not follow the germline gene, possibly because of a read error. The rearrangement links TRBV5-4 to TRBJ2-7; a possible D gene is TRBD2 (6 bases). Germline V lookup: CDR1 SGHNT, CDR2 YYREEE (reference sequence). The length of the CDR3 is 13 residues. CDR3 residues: CASSLARDYEQYF. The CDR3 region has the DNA TGCGCCAGCAGCCTCGCGCGGGACTACGAGCAGTACTTC.

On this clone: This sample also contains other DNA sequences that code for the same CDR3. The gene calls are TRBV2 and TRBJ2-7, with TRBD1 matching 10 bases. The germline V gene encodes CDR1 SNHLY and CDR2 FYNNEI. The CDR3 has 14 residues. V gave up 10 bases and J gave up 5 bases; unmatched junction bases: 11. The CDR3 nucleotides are TGTGCCACCCAGGGGGGACAGGGGCCCCACGAGCAGTACTTC. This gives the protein CATQGGQGPHEQYF.

The CDR3 bases are TGTGCCAGCACCACCCAAAGAAGGACTAGCGGGGCCTACAATGAGCAGTTCTTC. This sequence encodes CASTTQRRTSGAYNEQFF. The chain employs TRBV7-2 and TRBJ2-1; 12 bases line up with TRBD2. This CDR3 comprises 18 residues. J was trimmed by 2 bases and V by 7 bases; bases with no gene match: 12. From germline, CDR1 is SGHTA and CDR2 FQGNSA.

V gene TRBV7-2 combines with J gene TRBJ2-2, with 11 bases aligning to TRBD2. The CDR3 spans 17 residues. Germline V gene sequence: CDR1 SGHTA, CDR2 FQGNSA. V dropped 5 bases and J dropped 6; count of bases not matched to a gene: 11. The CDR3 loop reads CASSPGLAEVMAGELFF. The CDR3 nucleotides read TGTGCCAGCAGCCCGGGACTAGCGGAAGTAATGGCCGGGGAGCTGTTTTTT.

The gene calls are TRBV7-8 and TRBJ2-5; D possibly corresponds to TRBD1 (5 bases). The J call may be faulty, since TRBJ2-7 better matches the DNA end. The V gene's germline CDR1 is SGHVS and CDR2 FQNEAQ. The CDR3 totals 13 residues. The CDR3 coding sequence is TGTGCCAGCAACCGTCAGGGTGCCTACGAGCAGTACTTC. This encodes CASNRQGAYEQYF.

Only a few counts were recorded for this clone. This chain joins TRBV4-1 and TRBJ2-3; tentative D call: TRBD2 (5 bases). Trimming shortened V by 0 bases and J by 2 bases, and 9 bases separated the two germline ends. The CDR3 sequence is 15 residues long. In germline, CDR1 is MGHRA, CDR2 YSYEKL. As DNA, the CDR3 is TGCGCCAGCAGCCAAGAAGAGGGTATCACAGATACGCAGTATTTT. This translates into CASSQEEGITDTQYF.

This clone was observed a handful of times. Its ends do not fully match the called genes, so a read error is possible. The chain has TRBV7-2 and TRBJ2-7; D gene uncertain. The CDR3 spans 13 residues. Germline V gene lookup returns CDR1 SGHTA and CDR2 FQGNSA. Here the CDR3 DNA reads TGCGCCAGCAGCCAAGATCCTAGGAGCGAGCAGTACTTC. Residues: CASSQDPRSEQYF.

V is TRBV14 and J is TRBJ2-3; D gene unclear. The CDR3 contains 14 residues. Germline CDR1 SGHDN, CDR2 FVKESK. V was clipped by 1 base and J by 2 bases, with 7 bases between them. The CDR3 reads CASSQALHTDTQYF. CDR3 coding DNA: TGTGCCAGCAGCCAAGCCCTTCACACAGATACGCAGTATTTT.